The text below deals with one T cell receptor beta chain. The antigen remains undetermined. All TRB cDNA libraries came from 5' RACE performed with UMI labels. TCRdb reanalyzed the 5' RACE reads and collapses them to one entry per CDR3 protein, without DNA. Across about 80,000 distinct CDR3 sequences, the top ten clones capture 1.6% of the sample. CDR3 length equals 17 residues. Germline V gives CDR1 LNHDA, CDR2 SQIVND (reference sequence). The sample originates from a study of CXCR3-negative and CXCR3-positive naive CD8 T cells. Study results and caveats: Naive cells, whether CXCR3-negative or CXCR3-positive, had similar TRBV-TRBJ usage, while memory cells differed.

J is TRBJ2-1 and V is TRBV19; TCRdb picks TRBD1, but there is no DNA to check that call. The TCR sequence derives from a human donor in good health. Some clones in this sample may be carry-over from other donors' samples. Material for sequencing was naive CXCR3- CD8+ T cells from blood. Subset reported: CD45RO-CCR7+CD27+CD95- naive CD8+ T cells lacking CXCR3 (TNR3-). CDR3 protein: CASNRAGNPSSYNEQFF.